This record concerns one TCR beta chain sequence. The data are from a study of blood T cell repertoires in COVID-19. The wider study: Acute-phase and convalescent COVID-19 samples originated in the United States, Italy and Spain. PBMCs, B-cell-depleted T cells, or T cells were the source of the cDNA or gDNA that made up the material.

The CDR3 sequence is 14 residues long. The V gene lost 0 bases and the J gene lost 5 bases, with 8 bases spanning the gap. Germline V gene lookup returns CDR1 MGHRA and CDR2 YSYEKL. Authors' data handling: Reference gene primer amplification yielded estimated nucleated cell counts. Using immunoSEQ multiplex PCR, the repertoire was profiled, and TCRdb retains in-frame clones only, with some absent. The DNA gave D and trimming, while V, J and clone size come from that table. The sample comprises under 200,000 clones, 65% to 90% of which are singletons, and about 8.2% rests with the top ten. Sequencing was performed on peripheral blood. V is TRBV4-1 and J is TRBJ1-3; D may be TRBD1 (5 bases). The TCR was taken from a man aged 55 to 70 with acute or convalescent COVID-19. CDR3 nucleotide sequence: TGCGCCAGCAGCCAAGATCCAGGGAGAAACACCATATATTTT. Amino acid sequence: CASSQDPGRNTIYF.